This T cell receptor (beta chain) is drawn from a study of T-cell reconstitution after alpha-beta-depleted transplantation in children. The TCRbeta library incorporated unique molecular identifiers. TCRdb reprocessed the PCR reads via MiXCR and lists one record per CDR3 protein. The sample lists around 490,000 distinct CDR3 sequences; about an eighth were seen once. This CDR3 is 12 amino acids long. Trimming stripped 3 bases from V and 4 bases from J, with 7 bases between. The receptor comes from a female patient aged 2 to 10 who had a stem cell transplant for aplastic anemia, so the T cells may come from the graft donor. The sample here was PBMCs, mostly from graft donor cells, taken 180 days after TCRalphabeta/CD19-depleted stem cell transplant. The rearrangement links TRBV12-3 or TRBV12-4 to TRBJ2-7; D not resolved. The CDR3 DNA reads TGTGCCAGCAGTTTTTCGTATTACGAGCAGTACTTC. Amino acids: CASSFSYYEQYF.